This T cell receptor beta chain is from a study of T cell responses to AZD1222 COVID-19 vaccine. The protocol was immunoSEQ multiplex PCR, while the TCRdb copy is restricted to in-frame clones and leaves out a portion. The sample lists approximately 130,000 clones, 80% to 95% seen once, with around 4.4% in the top ten. This CDR3 region has 19 residues. V dropped 5 bases and J dropped 5; count of bases not matched to a gene: 20. Germline V gives CDR1 SGHAT, CDR2 FQNNGV. This sequence originates from an adult who received the MenACWY meningococcal vaccine as a control. This sample comprised peripheral blood, obtained 28 days after the second dose of the MenACWY control vaccine. The chain couples TRBV11-2 to TRBJ1-4, with TRBD1 matching over 7 bases. CDR3: CASSLLPGGMGQINEKLFF. CDR3 nucleotide sequence: TGTGCCAGCAGCCTCCTACCGGGGGGGATGGGACAGATAAATGAAAAACTGTTTTTT.